This TCR beta chain was identified during a study of post-analysis software for immune sequencing data (dated by TCRdb to 2015 to 2017). Turning to the overall study: Disease courses on record covered relapsing-remitting, secondary progressive and progressive-relapsing multiple sclerosis, though some patients had no subtype annotation. The multiple sclerosis patient repertoires were compared with approximately 11 previously published healthy control repertoires from donors aged 6 to 25 years. A subset of samples was prepared in parallel using single-end sample barcoding, then pooled and co-amplified after Illumina adapter ligation.

Library construction relied on PCR. The data were produced on an Illumina HiSeq 2500. To reduce PCR and sequencing biases, unique molecular identifiers were incorporated into the TCR beta cDNA libraries. Roughly 500,000 cDNA molecules were obtained for every 1 to 10 million input T cells, so each molecule roughly corresponded to one T cell. The patient libraries were prepared and sequenced using the same protocol as the earlier healthy control dataset. Within a given batch, samples were prepared together, multiplexed and sequenced on the same HiSeq lane. As for how the authors treated the data: Raw barcoded reads were processed with MIGEC, discarding single-read molecular identifier groups before consensus assembly and CDR3 extraction. VDJtools was used for post-analysis of the clonotype tables, and diversity was normalized by down-sampling every dataset to the size of the smallest sample. To correct batch-related cross-sample contamination, repertoire overlap clustering matched CDR3 amino acid sequences but not nucleotide sequences. TCRdb's own reprocessing of the public reads used fastp at Q25 and MiXCR and kept productive beta chains. Records with the same CDR3 protein are collapsed into one entry carrying the most frequent genes and DNA. These V and J calls rely on TCRdb rather than the paper's analysis. The sample table holds about 770,000 distinct CDR3 sequences, of which 46% were seen once. Of the sample, roughly 4.4% falls within the top ten clones.

General conclusions and limits of the study: The multiple sclerosis patient group was slightly younger than the control group. Multiple sclerosis patients had significantly lower normalized Chao1 diversity than controls, a result that suggests substantial peripheral T-cell clonal expansion. Strong co-clustering of samples prepared in the same batch was shown by direct clustering with F measure, prompting a batch-effect correction.

This clonotype was counted a single time. Its cognate antigen has yet to be identified. One end of the junction varies from germline; a read error may be responsible. TCR beta repertoires were profiled from peripheral blood of over 10 young patients with multiple sclerosis to demonstrate the VDJtools post-analysis software. The multiple sclerosis patients were children and adolescents between roughly 6 and 17 years of age. The sequence derives from a girl under 18 with multiple sclerosis. The sample consisted of blood.

Here the CDR3 is given as CGARPGAGGLQETQYF. DNA sequence: TGCGGTGCCAGGCCGGGGGCGGGAGGTCTCCAAGAGACCCAGTACTTC. This sequence uses TRBV20-1 and TRBJ2-5; 8 central nucleotides agree with TRBD2. As encoded in the germline V gene (reference sequence), CDR1 is DFQATT while CDR2 is SNEGSKA. Including cysteine and phenylalanine, the CDR3 has 16 amino acids. Only CDR3 DNA is held: 48 bases, read in frame from base 1.